Here is one T cell receptor (beta chain) with its context. Being one base from a much bigger clone, this may be a read error. This sample is part of a study of molecular identifiers for immune sequencing clone quantification. Using its own MiXCR run on the PCR reads, TCRdb lists one record per CDR3 protein. The sample has more than 95,000 distinct CDR3 sequences; less than 25% are singletons. The CDR3 has 14 residues. The chain has TRBV12-3 or TRBV12-4 and TRBJ2-1; TRBD1 agrees at 10 bases. TRBJ2-7 matches the DNA end more closely, so the J call is doubtful. This clonotype originated in a human donor in good health. Some libraries in this study had Jurkat cell RNA spiked in. Sequenced material: naive CD8+ T cells from blood, with Jurkat cell RNA spiked in. Subset of the sample: FACS-sorted CD8+CD4-CCR7+CD45RA+ naive T cells. The CDR3: CASSSGQGISEQYF. The CDR3, as DNA: TGTGCCAGCAGTTCGGGACAGGGGATTAGTGAGCAGTACTTC.